A single sample is the source of the 32 T cell receptor beta chains below, sequenced in a study of T-cell reconstitution after alpha-beta-depleted transplantation in children. A library of TCRbeta sequences, prepared with unique molecular identifiers, was generated. TCRdb re-called the PCR reads through MiXCR, storing one row per CDR3 protein. Found here are 490,000 or so distinct CDR3 sequences, about an eighth of them singletons; the top ten hold 5% to 6%. This specimen consisted of PBMCs from the stem cell graft donor, obtained from the stem cell graft. The receptors shown here come from a human donor who donated a stem cell graft to a child with combined immunodeficiency.

This clonotype has more than one count but fewer than ten. The rearrangement links TRBV20-1 to TRBJ1-5; 7 bases agree with TRBD1. Germline V lookup: CDR1 DFQATT, CDR2 SNEGSKA (reference sequence). The ends lost 6 bases at V and 6 bases at J; junction bases unmatched: 11. The CDR3 is made up of 14 amino acids. The CDR3 nucleotides read TGCAGTGCCTCGACAGGGAGGGAGGTTCAGCCCCAGCATTTT. Translating gives CSASTGREVQPQHF.

This chain connects TRBV5-1 to TRBJ2-3; TRBD2 matches at 11 bases. This CDR3 has 15 residues. The V segment lost 2 bases and the J segment 7 bases; nucleotides outside the gene matches: 6. Germline V gene data show CDR1 as SGHRS and CDR2 as YFSETQ. CDR3 DNA sequence: TGCGCCAGCAGCTTAGGGACTAGCGGAAAATATACGCAGTATTTT. Its protein is CASSLGTSGKYTQYF.

This rearrangement joins TRBV28 to TRBJ2-5, with a possible D match to TRBD1 (6 bases). The V end was cut by 1 base, the J end by 3 bases, with 9 bases between. Germline V lookup: CDR1 MDHEN, CDR2 SYDVKM. This CDR3 is 14 amino acids long. CDR3 DNA sequence: TGTGCCAGCAGTTTATACCGGGACAAAGAGACCCAGTACTTC. As protein: CASSLYRDKETQYF.

The genes are TRBV9 and TRBJ2-3, with 8 bases matching TRBD2. The CDR3 runs 16 residues. V shed 2 bases and J 2 bases; nucleotides not matched to a gene: 7. Per the germline V gene, CDR1 is SGDLS and CDR2 is YYNGEE. CDR3 bases: TGTGCCAGCAGCGTCGGGGCGGGGGGCAACACAGATACGCAGTATTTT. Its protein is CASSVGAGGNTDTQYF.

This clonotype was seen repeatedly, ten times or more. The junction differs from germline at one of its ends, possibly a read error. CDR3 amino acids: CASSLDADTQYF. The CDR3 region has the DNA TGTGCCAGCAGCTTAGACGCAGATACGCAGTATTTT. The chain couples TRBV5-1 to TRBJ2-3; no firm D call. The CDR3 is made up of 12 amino acids. Germline V gene data show CDR1 as SGHRS and CDR2 as YFSETQ.

This clonotype has only a few counts. This chain uses TRBV25-1 with TRBJ1-2; D gene unclear. Between the trimmed V and J ends, which lost 4 bases and 1 base, there was a span of 7 bases. Per the germline V gene, CDR1 is MGHDK and CDR2 is SYGVNS. This CDR3 has 13 residues. This chain's CDR3 is CASSVEINYGYTF. CDR3 DNA sequence: TGTGCCAGCAGTGTAGAAATTAACTATGGCTACACCTTC.

This clonotype has a single count. The V call is TRBV24-1, the J call TRBJ2-7; TRBD1 matches 10 bases. The CDR3 contains 15 residues. Trimming removed 2 bases from V and 5 bases from J; junction bases left unmatched: 5. Germline values: CDR1 KGHDR, CDR2 SFDVKD. The CDR3 bases are TGTGCCACCAGTGATTCCCGGACAGGGGGGCACGAGCAGTACTTC. Translating it yields CATSDSRTGGHEQYF.

A few counts support this clonotype. DNA of the CDR3: TGCAGTGCTAGGGAACGGACCAAAAACATTCAGTACTTC. Its protein product is CSARERTKNIQYF. The J gene is TRBJ2-4, the V gene TRBV20-1; no definite D call. The CDR3 is 13 amino acids. From germline, CDR1 is DFQATT and CDR2 SNEGSKA (reference sequence). The V end was cut by 3 bases, the J end by 2 bases, with 8 bases between.

This chain joins TRBV6-5 and TRBJ2-7; 8 nucleotides agree with TRBD1. The CDR3 is made up of 15 amino acids. The V gene end was trimmed by 0 bases and the J gene end by 3 bases; junction bases not matched to a gene: 4. CDR1 is MNHEY and CDR2 is SVGAGI in the germline V gene. In DNA form, the CDR3 reads TGTGCCAGCAGTTACTCCGGACAGGGTTTCTACGAGCAGTACTTC. It codes for CASSYSGQGFYEQYF.

This clonotype came up a few times. V and J are TRBV20-1 and TRBJ2-5; D unclear. The V gene's germline CDR1 is DFQATT and CDR2 SNEGSKA (reference sequence). Trimming cost V 4 bases and J 1 base, with 13 bases left between them. The CDR3 spans 14 residues. The CDR3 sequence: CSAIPARLQETQYF. The CDR3 DNA follows: TGCAGTGCTATTCCAGCGCGCCTCCAAGAGACCCAGTACTTC.

Written as DNA, the CDR3 is TGTGCCAGCAGCTTTCGCGGGAGTGCCTCCTACAATGAGCAGTTCTTC. Protein sequence: CASSFRGSASYNEQFF. The chain links TRBV11-3 to TRBJ2-1, with 7 positions matching TRBD2. With 3 bases clipped from V and 0 bases from J, the junction kept 5 bases outside the gene matches. Germline CDR1 is SGHNT and CDR2 is YENEEA. This CDR3 is built from 16 residues.

This clonotype showed up just a few times. The chain combines TRBV9 with TRBJ1-1; D gene ambiguous. The V gene lost 7 bases and the J gene lost 3 bases, with 22 bases spanning the gap. The CDR3 sequence is 16 residues long. Germline values: CDR1 SGDLS, CDR2 YYNGEE. CDR3 coding DNA: TGTGCCAGCGGGTCAAATCGACACACAACCCACACTGAAGCTTTCTTT. Translated, it gives CASGSNRHTTHTEAFF.

This clonotype came up a few times. This chain joins TRBV20-1 and TRBJ2-2; maybe TRBD2 (6 bases). CDR3 size: 15 residues. In germline, CDR1 is DFQATT, CDR2 SNEGSKA (reference sequence). With 2 bases removed from V and 1 base from J, the gap between germline ends came to 11 bases. CDR3 region: CSARTRLENTGELFF. The CDR3 DNA follows: TGCAGTGCTAGAACGAGACTAGAGAACACCGGGGAGCTGTTTTTT.

This chain links TRBV6-2 or TRBV6-3 with TRBJ2-1, with 8 bases matching TRBD1. CDR1 and CDR2 (germline): MNHEY, SVGEGT. The CDR3 is 11 amino acids. V lost 6 bases, J lost 15 bases, and 7 bases stayed unmatched. For the CDR3, the DNA is TGTGCCAGCAGCCCTGACAGGGGTTGGTTCTTC. The encoded protein is CASSPDRGWFF.

This clonotype was seen a few times. The J gene is TRBJ2-5, the V gene TRBV3-1, with 9 bases fitting TRBD2. Germline V gene lookup returns CDR1 LGHDT and CDR2 YNNKEL (reference sequence). The length of the CDR3 is 18 residues. V lost 3 bases to trimming and J lost 3 bases; unmatched junction nucleotides: 14. DNA of the CDR3: TGTGCCAGCAGCCACCTAAAGTCTCTCGCGGGAGGGGAAGAGACCCAGTACTTC. It specifies CASSHLKSLAGGEETQYF.

This clonotype was counted many times. V and J are TRBV5-1 and TRBJ2-7; TRBD2 aligns across 9 bases. Germline V CDR1 and CDR2: SGHRS, YFSETQ. The trim removed 2 bases at V and 4 bases at J, leaving 10 bases unmatched. The CDR3 extends over 16 amino acids. The DNA of the CDR3 is TGCGCCAGCAGCTTCCCCTTAGCGGGGGACCCGTACGAGCAGTACTTC. Translating gives CASSFPLAGDPYEQYF.

V and J are TRBV12-3 or TRBV12-4 and TRBJ1-5; D remains ambiguous. The CDR3 consists of 14 residues. Trimming pared 1 base from V and 11 bases from J, leaving 15 bases between. This CDR3 reads CASSLGGSPKSQHF. Here the CDR3 DNA reads TGTGCCAGCAGTTTAGGAGGGAGCCCAAAGTCCCAGCATTTT.

This clonotype appeared a few times. The gene calls are TRBV7-2 and TRBJ2-4, with D unclear. V was cut by 1 base and J by 8 bases, with 12 bases left in between. CDR1 is SGHTA, CDR2 FQGNSA, per germline. The CDR3 totals 14 residues. The chain's CDR3 is CASSLGSSLDIQYF. The CDR3, as DNA: TGTGCCAGCAGCTTAGGTTCTAGTTTGGACATTCAGTACTTC. The full variable domain, its missing parts supplied by reference TRBV7-2 and TRBJ2-4, is GAGVSQSPSNKVTEKGKDVELRCDPISGHTALYWYRQSLGQGLEFLIYFQGNSAPDKSGLPSDRFSAERTGGSVSTLTIQRTQQEDSAVYLCASSLGSSLDIQYFGAGTRLSVL.

The chain uses TRBV7-3 and TRBJ2-3; D not resolved. V was trimmed by 1 base and J by 4 bases, leaving 15 bases between them. The CDR3 extends over 16 amino acids. Germline CDR1 SGHTA, CDR2 FQGTGA. CDR3 nucleotides: TGTGCCAGCAGCTTAATGTCGTCCAGCCGGGCAGATACGCAGTATTTT. Protein: CASSLMSSSRADTQYF.

This clonotype was observed a few times. V is TRBV27 and J is TRBJ2-1, with 9 bases fitting TRBD2. J gave up 10 bases and V 2 bases, and 9 bases lay outside the gene matches. Germline CDR1 reads MNHEY; CDR2 reads SMNVEV (reference sequence). CDR3 size: 15 residues. CDR3 bases: TGTGCCAGCAGTTTAGTGCGGGAGGGCCCGACCGAGCAGTTCTTC. Translation: CASSLVREGPTEQFF.

This clonotype was recorded many times. Here the CDR3 reads CASSRLAGSSYEQYF. CDR3 DNA: TGTGCCAGCAGCCGACTAGCGGGCAGCTCCTACGAGCAGTACTTC. V is TRBV6-1 and J is TRBJ2-7; 10 bases line up with TRBD2. This CDR3 has 15 residues. V lost 6 bases and J lost 0; bases outside the gene matches: 5. Germline CDR1 MNHNS, CDR2 SASEGT.

This clonotype has just a few counts. The gene calls are TRBV29-1 and TRBJ1-2, with 9 bases fitting TRBD1. Germline V gene sequence: CDR1 SQVTM, CDR2 ANQGSEA. V gave up 7 bases and J gave up 0 bases; unmatched junction bases: 9. This CDR3 is built from 15 residues. CDR3 in DNA: TGCAGCGCAGAGGACCGGGACAGGGCTAACTATGGCTACACCTTC. Encoded protein: CSAEDRDRANYGYTF.

This clonotype occurred many times. This chain uses TRBV4-3 with TRBJ2-7; a weak D match, TRBD1 (5 bases). The ends were cut back, 0 bases at V and 6 bases at J, with 12 bases in the middle. This CDR3 has 14 residues. Germline values: CDR1 LGHNA, CDR2 YSLEER. CDR3 amino acids: CASSQEGRVSEQYF. The CDR3 DNA reads as TGCGCCAGCAGCCAAGAAGGCAGGGTATCCGAGCAGTACTTC.

This clonotype was counted only a few times. This sequence joins TRBV27 and TRBJ2-7; 8 bases agree with TRBD1. V lost 7 bases and J lost 4; bases outside the gene matches: 9. From germline, CDR1 is MNHEY and CDR2 SMNVEV (reference sequence). This CDR3 comprises 14 residues. CDR3: CASKSAGGPYEQYF. The CDR3 coding sequence is TGTGCCAGCAAATCCGCAGGGGGCCCTTACGAGCAGTACTTC.

The chain couples TRBV12-3 or TRBV12-4 to TRBJ2-3, with D perhaps assigned TRBD1 or TRBD2 (5 bases each). The CDR3 has 16 amino acids. The ends were cut back, 3 bases at V and 1 base at J, with 14 bases in the middle. The CDR3 loop reads CASSFGGGFGTDTQYF. The CDR3 coding sequence is TGTGCCAGCAGTTTTGGGGGTGGGTTCGGCACAGATACGCAGTATTTT.

This clonotype was seen many times. The rearrangement joins TRBV15 to TRBJ2-5, with D unclear. V was trimmed by 0 bases and J by 6 bases, leaving 11 bases between them. Looked up from germline, CDR1 is LNHNV and CDR2 is YYDKDF (reference sequence). The CDR3 loop spans 14 amino acids. In nucleotides, the CDR3 is TGTGCCACCAGCAGAGATCTCGGCCTTCAGACCCAGTACTTC. Translation: CATSRDLGLQTQYF.

The chain uses TRBV5-1 and TRBJ2-6; D unclear. With 1 base removed from V and 2 bases from J, the gap between germline ends came to 7 bases. Germline assignment: CDR1 SGHRS and CDR2 YFSETQ. The CDR3 runs to 15 residues. CDR3 amino acids: CASSLKVTGANVLTF. The CDR3 DNA is TGCGCCAGCAGCTTGAAGGTTACTGGGGCCAACGTCCTGACTTTC.

This sequence joins TRBV2 and TRBJ1-5; maybe TRBD1 (5 bases). Germline V gene lookup returns CDR1 SNHLY and CDR2 FYNNEI. V lost 6 bases, J lost 1 base, and 13 bases lay in between. The CDR3 has 15 amino acids. CDR3 sequence: CASRGAGLSNQPQHF. DNA of the CDR3: TGTGCCAGCAGAGGGGCAGGGTTGAGCAATCAGCCCCAGCATTTT.

This clonotype was seen ten or more times. The V gene is TRBV7-2, the J gene TRBJ2-1, with 8 bases matching TRBD2. Germline trimming cut 4 bases from V and 8 bases from J; bases unmatched to any gene: 7. The V gene's germline CDR1 is SGHTA and CDR2 FQGNSA. This CDR3 is 14 amino acids long. The CDR3 DNA reads TGTGCCAGCAGCTATAGGACTAGCTGGGATGAGCAGTTCTTC. Translated, it gives CASSYRTSWDEQFF.

This clonotype was seen at least ten times. CDR3 loop: CASSLGLLTDTQYF. The CDR3 nucleotides read TGTGCCAGCAGTTTGGGCTTACTCACAGATACGCAGTATTTT. The J gene is TRBJ2-3, the V gene TRBV12-3 or TRBV12-4; D is unclear. V lost 3 bases and J 2 bases, leaving 9 bases between the germline ends. The CDR3 is 14 amino acids.

The chain joins TRBV29-1 to TRBJ2-1; D is undetermined. From germline, CDR1 is SQVTM and CDR2 ANQGSEA. Trimming cost V 3 bases and J 0 bases, with 9 bases left between them. CDR3 length equals 14 residues. The CDR3 sequence is CSVDKTSSYNEQFF. In DNA form, the CDR3 reads TGCAGCGTTGATAAGACGAGCTCCTACAATGAGCAGTTCTTC.

The chain has TRBV6-2 or TRBV6-3 and TRBJ2-1, with D maybe TRBD1 (6 bases). Deletions cut 7 bases from V and 0 bases from J, with 13 bases between. Germline assignment: CDR1 MNHEY and CDR2 SVGEGT. The CDR3 contains 15 residues. CDR3 coding DNA: TGTGCCAGCACCGCCGGGACAAGCTCCTACAATGAGCAGTTCTTC. Translation gives CASTAGTSSYNEQFF.